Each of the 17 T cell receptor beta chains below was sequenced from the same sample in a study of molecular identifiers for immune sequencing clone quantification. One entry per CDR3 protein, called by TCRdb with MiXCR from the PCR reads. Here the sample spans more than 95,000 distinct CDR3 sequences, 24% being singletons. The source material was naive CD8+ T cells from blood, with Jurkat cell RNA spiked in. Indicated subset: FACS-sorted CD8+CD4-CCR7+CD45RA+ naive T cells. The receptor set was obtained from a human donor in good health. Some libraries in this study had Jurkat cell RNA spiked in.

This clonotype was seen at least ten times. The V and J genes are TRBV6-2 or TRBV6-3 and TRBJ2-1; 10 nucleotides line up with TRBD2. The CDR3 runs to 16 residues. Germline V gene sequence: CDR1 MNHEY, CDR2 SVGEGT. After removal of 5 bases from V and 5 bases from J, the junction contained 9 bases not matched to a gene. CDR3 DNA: TGTGCCAGCAGTGGCCCGGGACTAGCGAACCACAATGAGCAGTTCTTC. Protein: CASSGPGLANHNEQFF.

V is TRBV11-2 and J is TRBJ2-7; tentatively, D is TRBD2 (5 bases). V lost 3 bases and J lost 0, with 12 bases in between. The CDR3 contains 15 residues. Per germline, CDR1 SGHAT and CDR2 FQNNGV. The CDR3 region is CASSFQPGFSYEQYF. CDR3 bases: TGTGCCAGCAGCTTCCAGCCGGGATTCTCCTACGAGCAGTACTTC.

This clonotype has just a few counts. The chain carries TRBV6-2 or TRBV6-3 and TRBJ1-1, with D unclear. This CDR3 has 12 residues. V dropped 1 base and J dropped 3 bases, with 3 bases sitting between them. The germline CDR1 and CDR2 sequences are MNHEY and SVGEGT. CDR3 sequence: CASSYWDTEAFF. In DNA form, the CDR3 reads TGTGCCAGCAGTTACTGGGACACTGAAGCTTTCTTT.

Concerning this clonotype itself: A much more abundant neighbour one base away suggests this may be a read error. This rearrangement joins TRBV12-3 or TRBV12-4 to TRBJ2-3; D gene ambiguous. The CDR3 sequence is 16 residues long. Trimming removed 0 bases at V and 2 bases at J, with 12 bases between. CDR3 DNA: TGTGCCAGCAGTTTAGCAGCCAGTGATCCCACAGATACGCAGTATTTT. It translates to CASSLAASDPTDTQYF.

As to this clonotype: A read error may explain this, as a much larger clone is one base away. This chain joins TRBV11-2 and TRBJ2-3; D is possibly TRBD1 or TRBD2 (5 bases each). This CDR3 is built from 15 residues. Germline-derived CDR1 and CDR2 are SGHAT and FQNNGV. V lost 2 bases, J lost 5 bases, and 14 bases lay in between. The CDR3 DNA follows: TGTGCCAGCAGCTTAATCCGGGGCGCTGAAGATACGCAGTATTTT. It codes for CASSLIRGAEDTQYF.

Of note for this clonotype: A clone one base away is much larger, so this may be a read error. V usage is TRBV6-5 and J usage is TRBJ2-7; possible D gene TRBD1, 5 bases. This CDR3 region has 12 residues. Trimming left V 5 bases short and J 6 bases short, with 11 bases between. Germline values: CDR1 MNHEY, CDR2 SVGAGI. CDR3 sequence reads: CASSRSRVEQYF. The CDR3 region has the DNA TGTGCCAGCAGTCGGAGCAGGGTCGAGCAGTACTTC.

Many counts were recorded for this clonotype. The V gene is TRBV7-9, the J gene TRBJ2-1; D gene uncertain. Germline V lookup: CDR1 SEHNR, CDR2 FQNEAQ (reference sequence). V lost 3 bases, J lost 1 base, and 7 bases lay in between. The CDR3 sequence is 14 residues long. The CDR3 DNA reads TGTGCCAGCAGCTTCGGTAGTTCCTACAATGAGCAGTTCTTC. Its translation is CASSFGSSYNEQFF. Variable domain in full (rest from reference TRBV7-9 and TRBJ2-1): DTGVSQNPRHKITKRGQNVTFRCDPISEHNRLYWYRQTLGQGPEFLTYFQNEAQLEKSRLLSDRFSAERPKGSFSTLEIQRTEQGDSAMYLCASSFGSSYNEQFFGPGTRLTVL.

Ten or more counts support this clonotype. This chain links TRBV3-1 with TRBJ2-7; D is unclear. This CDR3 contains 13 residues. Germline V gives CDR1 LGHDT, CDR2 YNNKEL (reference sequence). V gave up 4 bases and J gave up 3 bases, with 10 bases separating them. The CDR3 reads CASSPRVFYEQYF. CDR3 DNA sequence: TGTGCCAGCAGCCCCCGGGTTTTCTACGAGCAGTACTTC.

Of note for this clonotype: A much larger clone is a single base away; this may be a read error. The DNA of the CDR3 is TGTGCCAGCAGTGACGGACAGGGGTGGTTGGGTAATGAAAAACTGTTTTTT. This gives the protein CASSDGQGWLGNEKLFF. The V call is TRBV6-1, the J call TRBJ1-4; 9 nucleotides align to TRBD1. V gave up 3 bases and J gave up 4 bases; unmatched junction bases: 9. This CDR3 has 17 residues. Germline lookup yields CDR1 MNHNS and CDR2 SASEGT.

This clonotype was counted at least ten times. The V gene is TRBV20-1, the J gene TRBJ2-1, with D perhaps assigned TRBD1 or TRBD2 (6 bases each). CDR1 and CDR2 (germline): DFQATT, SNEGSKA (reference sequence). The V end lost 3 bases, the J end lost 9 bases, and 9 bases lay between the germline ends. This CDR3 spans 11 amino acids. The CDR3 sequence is CSARWGAEQFF. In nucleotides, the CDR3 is TGCAGTGCTAGGTGGGGGGCTGAGCAGTTCTTC.

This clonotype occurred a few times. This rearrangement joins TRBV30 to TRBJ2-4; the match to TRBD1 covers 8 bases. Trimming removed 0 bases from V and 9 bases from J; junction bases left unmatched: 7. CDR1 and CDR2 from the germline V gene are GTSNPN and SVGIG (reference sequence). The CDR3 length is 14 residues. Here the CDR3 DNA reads TGTGCCTGGAGTGTCCGGACAGGGAGGAGCATTCAGTACTTC. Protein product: CAWSVRTGRSIQYF.

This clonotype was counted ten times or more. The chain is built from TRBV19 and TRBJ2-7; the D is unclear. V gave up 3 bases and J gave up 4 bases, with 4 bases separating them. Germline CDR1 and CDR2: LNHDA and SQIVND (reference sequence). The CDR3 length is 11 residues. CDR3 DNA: TGTGCCAGTAGTATTGGGTACGAGCAGTACTTC. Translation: CASSIGYEQYF.

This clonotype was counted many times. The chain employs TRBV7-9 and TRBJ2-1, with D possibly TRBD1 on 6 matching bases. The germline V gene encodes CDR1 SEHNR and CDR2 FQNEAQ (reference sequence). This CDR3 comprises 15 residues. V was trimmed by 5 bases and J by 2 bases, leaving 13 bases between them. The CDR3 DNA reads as TGTGCCAGCAGCCCCAGGGGCCTTACCTACAATGAGCAGTTCTTC. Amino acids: CASSPRGLTYNEQFF.

For the CDR3, the DNA is TGCAGTGCTACGGGGGTGAACACTGAAGCTTTCTTT. Encoded protein: CSATGVNTEAFF. This chain uses TRBV20-1 with TRBJ1-1; TRBD1 is a possible D gene (5 bases). CDR3 length: 12 amino acids. V lost 4 bases and J 0 bases, leaving 6 bases between the germline ends. CDR1 DFQATT and CDR2 SNEGSKA come from the germline V gene (reference sequence).

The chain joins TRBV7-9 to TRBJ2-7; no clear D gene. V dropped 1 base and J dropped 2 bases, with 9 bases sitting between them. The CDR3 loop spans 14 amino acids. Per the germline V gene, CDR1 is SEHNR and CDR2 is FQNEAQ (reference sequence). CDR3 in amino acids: CASSLVSGAYEQYF. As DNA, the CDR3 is TGTGCCAGCAGCTTAGTCTCAGGAGCCTACGAGCAGTACTTC.

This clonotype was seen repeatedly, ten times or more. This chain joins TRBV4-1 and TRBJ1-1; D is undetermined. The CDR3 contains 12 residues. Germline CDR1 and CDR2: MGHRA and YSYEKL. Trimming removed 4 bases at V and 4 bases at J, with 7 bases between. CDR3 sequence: CASSPPGTEAFF. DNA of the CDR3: TGCGCCAGCAGCCCCCCCGGCACTGAAGCTTTCTTT.

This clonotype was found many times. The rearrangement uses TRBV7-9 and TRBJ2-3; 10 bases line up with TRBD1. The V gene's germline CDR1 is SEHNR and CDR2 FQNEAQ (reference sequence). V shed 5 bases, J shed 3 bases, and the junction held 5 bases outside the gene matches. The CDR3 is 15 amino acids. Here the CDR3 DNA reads TGTGCCAGCAGCCGCGGACAGGGGGGAACAGATACGCAGTATTTT. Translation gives CASSRGQGGTDTQYF. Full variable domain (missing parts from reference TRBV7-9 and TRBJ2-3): DTGVSQNPRHKITKRGQNVTFRCDPISEHNRLYWYRQTLGQGPEFLTYFQNEAQLEKSRLLSDRFSAERPKGSFSTLEIQRTEQGDSAMYLCASSRGQGGTDTQYFGPGTRLTVL.